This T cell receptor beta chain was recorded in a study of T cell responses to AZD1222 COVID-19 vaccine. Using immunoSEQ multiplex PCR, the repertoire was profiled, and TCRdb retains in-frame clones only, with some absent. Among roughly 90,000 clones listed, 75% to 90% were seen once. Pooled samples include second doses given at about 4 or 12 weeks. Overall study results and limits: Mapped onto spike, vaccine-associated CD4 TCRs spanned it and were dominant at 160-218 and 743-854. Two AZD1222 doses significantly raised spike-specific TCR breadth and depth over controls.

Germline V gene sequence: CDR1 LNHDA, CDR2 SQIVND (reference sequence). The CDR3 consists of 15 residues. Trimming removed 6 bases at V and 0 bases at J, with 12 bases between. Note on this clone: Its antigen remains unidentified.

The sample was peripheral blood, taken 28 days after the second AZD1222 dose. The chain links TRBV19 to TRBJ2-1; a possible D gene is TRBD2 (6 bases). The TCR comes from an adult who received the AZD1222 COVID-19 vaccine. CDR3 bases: TGTGCCAGTAGAGTATCGGGGGACTCCTACAATGAGCAGTTCTTC. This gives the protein CASRVSGDSYNEQFF. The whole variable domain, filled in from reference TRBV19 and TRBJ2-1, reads DGGITQSPKYLFRKEGQNVTLSCEQNLNHDAMYWYRQDPGQGLRLIYYSQIVNDFQKGDIAEGYSVSREKKESFPLTVTSAQKNPTAFYLCASRVSGDSYNEQFFGPGTRLTVL.